A selection of T cell receptor beta chains follows, all from one sample in a study of glioma-infiltrating T cells after dendritic cell vaccination. TCRdb's copy holds only in-frame clones and misses some; the assay was immunoSEQ multiplex PCR. The sample lists approximately 85,000 clones; roughly 85% were seen once. Sequencing was performed on blood, taken after dendritic cell vaccination. The source is a human donor with glioblastoma. Each CDR3 is given with its conserved first and last residue. D genes are given only for firm matches. Clone size is given for some rows only: seen once, a few or many times, or a class if the clone is expanded.

clone_size	v_call	j_call	d_call	cdr3_nt	cdr3_aa
.	TRBV2	TRBJ1-2	TRBD1	TGTGCCAGCAGGGGGGACAGGGGGCCTTCGGGTTATGGCTACACCTTC	CASRGDRGPSGYGYTF
.	TRBV4-2	TRBJ2-7	.	TGTGCCAGCAGCCAAGACTGGGGCCGGAGCTGGCAGTACTTC	CASSQDWGRSWQYF
.	TRBV7-2	TRBJ1-4	.	TGTGCCAGCAGCTTGGGGGGGCAGGGAAACATTGAAAAACTGTTTTTT	CASSLGGQGNIEKLFF
.	TRBV15	TRBJ2-5	TRBD2	TGTGCCACCATTGGGCGGGGGTCCCAGTCGACCCAGTACTTC	CATIGRGSQSTQYF
.	TRBV2	TRBJ2-1	.	TGTGCCAGCAGTGGCCTAGTAAATGAGCAGTTCTTC	CASSGLVNEQFF
.	TRBV15	TRBJ2-7	TRBD2	TGTGCCACCAGCAGATCCCCGTTTAGCGGGAGCTCCTACGAGCAGTACTTC	CATSRSPFSGSSYEQYF
.	TRBV6-1	TRBJ2-3	.	TGTGCCAGCAGCATTTCGTGGGAGGCCACAGATACGCAGTATTTT	CASSISWEATDTQYF
.	TRBV2	TRBJ1-2	TRBD1	TGTGCCAGCGGTGTTACCGGGACAGGCTATGGCTACACCTTC	CASGVTGTGYGYTF
.	TRBV11-1	TRBJ1-2	TRBD1	TGTGCCAGCAGCAAGTATTCAGGGGGAGGCTACACCTTC	CASSKYSGGGYTF
.	TRBV7-9	TRBJ2-5	.	TGTGCCAGCAGCTTAGCGGGCAGCTTTACGGTCCGGGAGACCCAGTACTTC	CASSLAGSFTVRETQYF
.	TRBV4-2	TRBJ1-5	TRBD1	TGTGCCAGCAGCCAACCAGGGGGGCTTTTGGGCAATCAGCCCCAGCATTTT	CASSQPGGLLGNQPQHF
.	TRBV2	TRBJ1-2	.	TGTGCCAGCGGAAGGCAGGGGCCCTCAACCTATGGCTACACCTTC	CASGRQGPSTYGYTF
.	TRBV30	TRBJ1-5	TRBD1	TGTGCCTGGACAGGGGGCTTCGGCAATCAGCCCCAGCATTTT	CAWTGGFGNQPQHF
.	TRBV5-1	TRBJ2-2	TRBD2	TGCGCCAGCAGCAGTCTAGCGGGGGTGACCGGGGAGCTGTTTTTT	CASSSLAGVTGELFF
.	TRBV5-1	TRBJ1-3	.	TGCGCCAGCAGGAATGATCAGGGGCGTCTCGACACCATATATTTT	CASRNDQGRLDTIYF
.	TRBV11-1	TRBJ2-1	TRBD1	TGTGCCAGCAGCCATCGTCGAGGGGGCGATGAGCAGTTCTTC	CASSHRRGGDEQFF
.	TRBV5-4	TRBJ1-6	.	TGTGCCAGCAGCGAGACCGAGGTTCCGAATTCACCCCTCCACTTT	CASSETEVPNSPLHF
.	TRBV9	TRBJ2-5	.	TGTGCCAGCAGCGTAGCCAGCGCGGTACAAGAGACCCAGTACTTC	CASSVASAVQETQYF
.	TRBV15	TRBJ2-5	.	TGTGCCACCAGCAGAGTGGGCGGGACGGACCAAGAGACCCAGTACTTC	CATSRVGGTDQETQYF
.	TRBV5-5	TRBJ2-3	.	TGTGCCAGCAGTCTCGGAGGGACCGGGACTAGCACAGATACGCAGTATTTT	CASSLGGTGTSTDTQYF
once	TRBV7-7	TRBJ1-1	.	TGTGCCAGCAGCTTAGGGGGGAGGGGCAGGGTGCCTGAAGCTTTCTTT	CASSLGGRGRVPEAFF
.	TRBV15	TRBJ1-4	.	TGTGCCACCAGCAGAGATATGCAGGGAGGGGGATTGGAAAAACTGTTTTTT	CATSRDMQGGGLEKLFF
.	TRBV28	TRBJ1-5	TRBD1	TGTGCCAGCAGTTCCGGGACAGGGGTATATAGCAATCAGCCCCAGCATTTT	CASSSGTGVYSNQPQHF
once	TRBV27	TRBJ1-3	TRBD1	TGTGCCAGCAGTTCACAAATGGGACAGGCCTCTGGAAACACCATATATTTT	CASSSQMGQASGNTIYF
.	TRBV27	TRBJ1-1	TRBD1	TGTGCCAGCAGCCTTACCGGGACAGTGAACACTGAAGCTTTCTTT	CASSLTGTVNTEAFF